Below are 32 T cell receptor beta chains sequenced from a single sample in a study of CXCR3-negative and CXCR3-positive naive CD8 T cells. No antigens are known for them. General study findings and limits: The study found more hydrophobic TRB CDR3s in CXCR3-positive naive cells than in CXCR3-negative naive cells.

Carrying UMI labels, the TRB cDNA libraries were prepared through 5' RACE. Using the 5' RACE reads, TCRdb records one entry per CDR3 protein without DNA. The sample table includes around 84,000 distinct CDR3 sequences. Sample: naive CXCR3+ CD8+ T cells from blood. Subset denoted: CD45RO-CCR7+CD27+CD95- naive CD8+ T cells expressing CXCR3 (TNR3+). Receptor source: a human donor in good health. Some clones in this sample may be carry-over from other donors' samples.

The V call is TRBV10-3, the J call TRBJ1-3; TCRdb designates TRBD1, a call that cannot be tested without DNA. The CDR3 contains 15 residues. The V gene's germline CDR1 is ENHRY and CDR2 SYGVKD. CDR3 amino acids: CAISFDRGSGNTIYF.

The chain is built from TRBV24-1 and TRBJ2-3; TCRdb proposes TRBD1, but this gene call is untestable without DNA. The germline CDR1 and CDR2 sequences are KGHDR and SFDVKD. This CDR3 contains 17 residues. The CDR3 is CATSDLATGVSTDTQYF.

CDR3: CSARLTGVTYSYNEQFF. The chain carries TRBV20-1 and TRBJ2-1; TCRdb reports TRBD1, a call that lacks DNA to check it against. Germline assignment: CDR1 DFQATT and CDR2 SNEGSKA (reference sequence). The CDR3 is 17 amino acids.

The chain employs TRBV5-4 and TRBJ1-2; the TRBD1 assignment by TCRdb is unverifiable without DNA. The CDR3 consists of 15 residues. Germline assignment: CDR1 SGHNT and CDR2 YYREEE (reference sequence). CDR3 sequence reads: CASSLGGQGQYGYTF.

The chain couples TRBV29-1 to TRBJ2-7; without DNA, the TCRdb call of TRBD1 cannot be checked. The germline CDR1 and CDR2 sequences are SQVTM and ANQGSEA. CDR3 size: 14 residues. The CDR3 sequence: CSAGRDSPFYEQYF.

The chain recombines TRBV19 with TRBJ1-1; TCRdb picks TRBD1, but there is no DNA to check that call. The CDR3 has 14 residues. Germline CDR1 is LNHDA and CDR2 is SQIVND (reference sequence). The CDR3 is CASSTDRMNTEAFF.

CDR3 amino acids: CASTYSVLWNTEAFF. The chain links TRBV6-2 or TRBV6-3 to TRBJ1-1. CDR1 MNHEY and CDR2 SVGEGT come from the germline V gene. The CDR3 has 15 amino acids.

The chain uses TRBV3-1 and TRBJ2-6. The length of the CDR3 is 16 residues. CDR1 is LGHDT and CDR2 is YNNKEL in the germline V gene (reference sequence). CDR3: CASSQDSSSGANVLTF.

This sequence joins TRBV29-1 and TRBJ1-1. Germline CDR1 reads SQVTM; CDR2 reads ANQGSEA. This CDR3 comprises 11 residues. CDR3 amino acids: CSVEQSTEAFF.

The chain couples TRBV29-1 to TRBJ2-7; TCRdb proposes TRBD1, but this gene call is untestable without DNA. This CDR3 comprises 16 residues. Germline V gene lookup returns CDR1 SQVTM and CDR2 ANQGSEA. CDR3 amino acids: CSVEDLTWAGFYEQYF.

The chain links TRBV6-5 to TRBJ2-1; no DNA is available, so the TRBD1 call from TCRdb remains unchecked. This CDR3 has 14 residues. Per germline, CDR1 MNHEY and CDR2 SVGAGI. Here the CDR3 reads CASSYAGPGNEQFF.

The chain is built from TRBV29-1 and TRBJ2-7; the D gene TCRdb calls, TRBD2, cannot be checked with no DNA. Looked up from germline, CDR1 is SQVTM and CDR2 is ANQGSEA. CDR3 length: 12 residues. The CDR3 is CSAAGQRGEQYF.

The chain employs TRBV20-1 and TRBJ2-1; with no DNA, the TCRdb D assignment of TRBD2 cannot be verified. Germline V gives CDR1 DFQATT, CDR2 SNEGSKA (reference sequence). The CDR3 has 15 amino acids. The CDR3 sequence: CSARGLAGTYNEQFF.

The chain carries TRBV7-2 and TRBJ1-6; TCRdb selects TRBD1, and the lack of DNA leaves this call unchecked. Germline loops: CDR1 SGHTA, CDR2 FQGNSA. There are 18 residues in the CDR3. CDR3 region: CASSPRDLDRGNHSPLHF.

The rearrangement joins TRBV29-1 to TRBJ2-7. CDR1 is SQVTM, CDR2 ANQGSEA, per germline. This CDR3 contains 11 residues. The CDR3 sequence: CSVGPTYEQYF.

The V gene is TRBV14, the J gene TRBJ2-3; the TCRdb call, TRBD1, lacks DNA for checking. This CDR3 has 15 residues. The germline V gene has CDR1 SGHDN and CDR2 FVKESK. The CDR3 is CASSPQTGRADTQYF.

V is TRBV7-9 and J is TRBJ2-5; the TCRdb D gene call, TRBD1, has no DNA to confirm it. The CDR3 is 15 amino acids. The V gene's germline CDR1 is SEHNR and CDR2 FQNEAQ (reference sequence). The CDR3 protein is CASSSLGGGQETQYF.

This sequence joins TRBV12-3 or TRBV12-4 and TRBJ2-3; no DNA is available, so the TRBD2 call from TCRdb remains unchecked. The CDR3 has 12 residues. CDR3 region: CASKAVGDTPYF.

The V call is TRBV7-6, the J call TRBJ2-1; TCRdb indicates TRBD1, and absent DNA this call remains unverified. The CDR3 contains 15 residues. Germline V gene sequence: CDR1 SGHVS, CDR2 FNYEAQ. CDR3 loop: CASSPGASLYNEQFF.

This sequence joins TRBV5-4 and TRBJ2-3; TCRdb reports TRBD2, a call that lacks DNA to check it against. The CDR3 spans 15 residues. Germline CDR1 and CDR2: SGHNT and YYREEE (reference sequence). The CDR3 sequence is CASSPASGRADTQYF.

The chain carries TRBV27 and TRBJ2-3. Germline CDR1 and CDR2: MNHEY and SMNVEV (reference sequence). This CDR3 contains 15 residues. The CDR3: CASSLADTSTDTQYF.

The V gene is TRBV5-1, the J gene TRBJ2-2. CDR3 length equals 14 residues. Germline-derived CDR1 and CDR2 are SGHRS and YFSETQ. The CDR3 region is CASSFRRNTGELFF.

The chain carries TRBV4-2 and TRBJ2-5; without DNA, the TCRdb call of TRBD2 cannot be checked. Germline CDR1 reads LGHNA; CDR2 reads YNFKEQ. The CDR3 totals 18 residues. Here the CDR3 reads CASSQRLAGELGQETQYF.

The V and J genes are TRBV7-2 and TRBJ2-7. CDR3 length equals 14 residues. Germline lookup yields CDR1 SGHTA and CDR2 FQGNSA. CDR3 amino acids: CASSSAASSYEQYF.

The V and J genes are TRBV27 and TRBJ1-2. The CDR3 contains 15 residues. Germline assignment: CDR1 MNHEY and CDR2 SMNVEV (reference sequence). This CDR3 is CASSLSIDVGYGYTF.

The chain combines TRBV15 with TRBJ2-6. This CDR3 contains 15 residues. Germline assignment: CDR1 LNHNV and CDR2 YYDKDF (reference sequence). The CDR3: CATSRETSGANVLTF.

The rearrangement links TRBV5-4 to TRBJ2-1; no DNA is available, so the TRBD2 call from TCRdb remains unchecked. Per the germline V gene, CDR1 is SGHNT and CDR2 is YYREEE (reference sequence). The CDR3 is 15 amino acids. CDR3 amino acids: CASSFIAGGPTEQFF.

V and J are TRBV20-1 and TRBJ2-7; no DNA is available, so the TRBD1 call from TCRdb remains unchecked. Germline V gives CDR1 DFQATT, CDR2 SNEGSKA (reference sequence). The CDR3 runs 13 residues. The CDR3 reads CSARSGDTYEQYF.

The CDR3 is CASSRDRPKRIQETQYF. V and J are TRBV7-7 and TRBJ2-5; the D call of TRBD1 rests on TCRdb alone, since no DNA is present to check it. Germline V CDR1 and CDR2: SSHAT, FNYEAQ (reference sequence). The CDR3 is 17 amino acids.

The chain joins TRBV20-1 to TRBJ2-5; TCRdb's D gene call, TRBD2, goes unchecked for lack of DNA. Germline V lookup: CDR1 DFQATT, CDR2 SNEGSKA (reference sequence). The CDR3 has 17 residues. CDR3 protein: CSARVDSLAGGPETQYF.

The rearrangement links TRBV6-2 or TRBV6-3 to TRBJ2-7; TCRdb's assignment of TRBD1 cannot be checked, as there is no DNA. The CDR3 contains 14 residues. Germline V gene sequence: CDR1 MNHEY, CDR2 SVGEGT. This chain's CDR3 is CASSPDRGIHEQYF.

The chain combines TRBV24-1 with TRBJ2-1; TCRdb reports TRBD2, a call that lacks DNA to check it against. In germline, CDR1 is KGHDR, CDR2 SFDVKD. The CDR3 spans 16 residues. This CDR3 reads CATTSGSGGVYNEQFF.